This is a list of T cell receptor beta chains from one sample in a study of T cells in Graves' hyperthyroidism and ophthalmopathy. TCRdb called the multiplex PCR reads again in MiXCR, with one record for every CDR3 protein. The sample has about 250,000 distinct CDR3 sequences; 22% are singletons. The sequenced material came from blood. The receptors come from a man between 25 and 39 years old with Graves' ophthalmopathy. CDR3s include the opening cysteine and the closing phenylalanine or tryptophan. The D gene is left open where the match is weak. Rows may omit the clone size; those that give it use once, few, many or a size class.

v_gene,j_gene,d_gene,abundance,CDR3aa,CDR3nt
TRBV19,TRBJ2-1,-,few,CASTAPGDRSYNEQFF,TGTGCCAGTACCGCCCCAGGGGATCGCTCCTACAATGAGCAGTTCTTC
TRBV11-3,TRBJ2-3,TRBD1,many,CASSKGTGSTTDTQYF,TGTGCCAGCAGCAAAGGGACAGGGTCGACCACAGATACGCAGTATTTT
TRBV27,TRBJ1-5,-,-,CASSLIFSGGWGQPQHF,TGTGCCAGCAGTTTAATATTTTCCGGGGGATGGGGCCAGCCCCAGCATTTT
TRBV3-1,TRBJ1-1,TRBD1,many,CASSQGTGAMNTEAFF,TGTGCCAGCAGCCAAGGGACAGGGGCAATGAACACTGAAGCTTTCTTT
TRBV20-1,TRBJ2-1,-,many,CSATTRSLLNEQFF,TGCAGTGCTACGACTAGGTCTCTCTTGAATGAGCAGTTCTTC
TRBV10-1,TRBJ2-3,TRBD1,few,CASSPDRSPGDTQYF,TGCGCCAGCTCCCCGGACAGGTCTCCTGGGGATACGCAGTATTTT
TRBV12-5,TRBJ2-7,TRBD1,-,CASGYRGTPSYEQYF,TGTGCTAGTGGTTACAGGGGAACTCCTTCCTACGAGCAGTACTTC
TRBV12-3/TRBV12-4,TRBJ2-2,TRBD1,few,CASRQGQGFTGELFF,TGTGCCAGCAGACAGGGACAGGGCTTTACCGGGGAGCTGTTTTTT
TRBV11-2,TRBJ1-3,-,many,CASSPWVSGNTIYF,TGTGCCAGCAGCCCCTGGGTCTCTGGAAACACCATATATTTT
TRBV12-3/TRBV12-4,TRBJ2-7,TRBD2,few,CTSSRTSGRGEQYF,TGTACCAGCAGTCGGACTAGCGGGAGGGGCGAGCAGTACTTC
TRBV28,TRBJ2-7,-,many,CASSLLLRYSYEQYF,TGTGCCAGCAGTTTACTTCTTCGCTACTCCTACGAGCAGTACTTC
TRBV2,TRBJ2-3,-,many,CASRLSGPQYF,TGTGCCAGCAGGCTTTCGGGTCCGCAGTATTTT
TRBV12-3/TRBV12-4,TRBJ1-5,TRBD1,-,CASSRDRAVNQPQHF,TGTGCCAGCAGCCGGGACAGGGCGGTCAATCAGCCCCAGCATTTT
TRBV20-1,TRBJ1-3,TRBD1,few,CSAREGGQGRGNTIYF,TGCAGTGCTAGAGAAGGGGGACAGGGCCGCGGAAACACCATATATTTT
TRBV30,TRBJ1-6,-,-,CAWSVPDRSSYNSPLHF,TGTGCCTGGAGTGTACCCGACCGGAGCTCCTATAATTCACCCCTCCACTTT
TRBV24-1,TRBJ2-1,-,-,CATSDRPSGAAEQFF,TGTGCCACCAGTGATCGGCCTTCGGGGGCCGCTGAGCAGTTCTTC
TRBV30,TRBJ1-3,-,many,CAWAESPSGNTIYF,TGTGCCTGGGCCGAATCGCCTTCTGGAAACACCATATATTTT
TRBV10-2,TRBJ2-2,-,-,CASRMSGDTGELFF,TGCGCCAGCAGAATGAGCGGAGACACCGGGGAGCTGTTTTTT
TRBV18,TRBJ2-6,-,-,CASSPAPRQDISGANVLTF,TGTGCCAGCTCACCGGCTCCCAGACAGGACATCTCTGGGGCCAACGTCCTGACTTTC
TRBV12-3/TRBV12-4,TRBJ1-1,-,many,CASSPLPSVNTEAFF,TGTGCCAGCAGTCCCCTGCCTTCCGTGAACACTGAAGCTTTCTTT
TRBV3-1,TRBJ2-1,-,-,CASSQDPRDWNEQFF,TGTGCCAGCAGCCAAGACCCGCGGGACTGGAATGAGCAGTTCTTC
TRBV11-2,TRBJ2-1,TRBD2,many,CASRPSGGSGNEQFF,TGTGCCAGCAGGCCCTCGGGCGGGAGTGGCAATGAGCAGTTCTTC
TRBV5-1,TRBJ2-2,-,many,CASSVTDTGELFF,TGCGCCAGCAGCGTGACAGACACCGGGGAGCTGTTTTTT
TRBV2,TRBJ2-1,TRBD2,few,CASSGRLAGGDEQFF,TGTGCCAGCAGTGGCCGGCTAGCGGGAGGGGATGAGCAGTTCTTC
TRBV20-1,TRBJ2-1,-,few,CSAPPGPHNEQFF,TGCAGTGCCCCCCCGGGACCCCACAATGAGCAGTTCTTC
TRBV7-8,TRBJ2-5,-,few,CASSLGPTRSETQYF,TGTGCCAGCAGCTTAGGCCCCACTAGAAGCGAGACCCAGTACTTC
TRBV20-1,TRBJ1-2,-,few,CSARDYRLYGYTF,TGCAGTGCTAGAGATTACAGACTCTATGGCTACACCTTC
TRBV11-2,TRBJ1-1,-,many,CASSLVILGTGDTEAFF,TGTGCCAGCAGCTTAGTTATCTTAGGGACCGGGGACACTGAAGCTTTCTTT
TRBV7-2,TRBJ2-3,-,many,CASSLRLLARDTQYF,TGTGCCAGCAGCTTACGTTTGCTAGCGCGAGATACGCAGTATTTT
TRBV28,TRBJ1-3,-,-,CASSFTGPISGNTIYF,TGTGCCAGCAGTTTCACAGGGCCCATCTCTGGAAACACCATATATTTT
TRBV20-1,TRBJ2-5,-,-,CSARDQQGQETQYF,TGCAGTGCTAGAGATCAACAGGGCCAAGAGACCCAGTACTTC
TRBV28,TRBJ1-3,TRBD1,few,CASSGDRGGNTIYF,TGTGCCAGCAGTGGCGACAGGGGTGGAAACACCATATATTTT
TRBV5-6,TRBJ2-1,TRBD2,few,CASSFLAESSYNEQFF,TGTGCCAGCAGCTTCCTAGCGGAGAGCTCCTACAATGAGCAGTTCTTC
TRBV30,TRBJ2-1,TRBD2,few,CAWSGTSGGEWGEQFF,TGTGCCTGGAGCGGGACTAGCGGGGGGGAGTGGGGTGAGCAGTTCTTC
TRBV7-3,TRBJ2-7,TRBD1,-,CAGSLGQGSYEQYF,TGTGCCGGCAGCCTAGGACAGGGCTCCTACGAGCAGTACTTC
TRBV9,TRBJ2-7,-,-,CASSVDGGDPYEQYF,TGTGCCAGCAGCGTAGATGGGGGAGACCCCTACGAGCAGTACTTC
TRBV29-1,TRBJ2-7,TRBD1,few,CSVEGDRASSYEQYF,TGCAGCGTTGAGGGGGACAGGGCGAGCTCCTACGAGCAGTACTTC
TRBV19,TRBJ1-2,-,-,CASSASGTANYGYTF,TGTGCCAGTAGTGCCTCCGGGACGGCTAACTATGGCTACACCTTC
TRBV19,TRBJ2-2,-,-,CASSIYSARGELFF,TGTGCCAGTAGTATCTACAGTGCGAGGGGGGAGCTGTTTTTT
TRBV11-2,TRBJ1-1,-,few,CASSLAGTRGTEAFF,TGTGCCAGCAGCTTAGCCGGGACTAGGGGCACTGAAGCTTTCTTT
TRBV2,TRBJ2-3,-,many,CASIDANSGHYTDTQYF,TGTGCCAGCATCGACGCCAACTCAGGACACTACACAGATACGCAGTATTTT
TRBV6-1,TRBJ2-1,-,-,CASSEETNGEQFF,TGTGCCAGCAGTGAAGAGACTAATGGTGAGCAGTTCTTC
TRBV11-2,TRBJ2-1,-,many,CASSSLAFPYNEQFF,TGTGCCAGCAGTTCGCTAGCGTTTCCCTACAATGAGCAGTTCTTC
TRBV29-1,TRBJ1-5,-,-,CSVVLVAGGNQPQHF,TGCAGCGTAGTACTTGTGGCAGGCGGCAATCAGCCCCAGCATTTT
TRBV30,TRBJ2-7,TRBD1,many,CAPKDRGYEQYF,TGTGCCCCCAAGGACAGGGGCTACGAGCAGTACTTC
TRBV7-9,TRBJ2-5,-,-,CASSLGRPGNSGETQYF,TGTGCCAGCAGCTTAGGAAGACCGGGAAACTCAGGAGAGACCCAGTACTTC
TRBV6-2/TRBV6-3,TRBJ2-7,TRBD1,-,CASASVAGTGVYEQYF,TGTGCCAGCGCCTCCGTAGCCGGGACAGGCGTATACGAGCAGTACTTC
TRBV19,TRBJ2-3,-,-,CASGSGTDTQYF,TGTGCCAGCGGGAGTGGTACAGATACGCAGTATTTT
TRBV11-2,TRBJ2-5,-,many,CASSPGTFRGGTQYF,TGTGCCAGCAGCCCTGGGACTTTCCGAGGAGGGACCCAGTACTTC
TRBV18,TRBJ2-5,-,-,CASSPARPERLLREYF,TGTGCCAGCTCACCAGCAAGGCCCGAGCGCCTTCTAAGGGAGTACTTC
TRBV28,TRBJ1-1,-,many,CASSPWRVRTEAFF,TGTGCCAGCAGTCCCTGGAGGGTGCGAACTGAAGCTTTCTTT
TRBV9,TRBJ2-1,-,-,CASSVTGIHNEQFF,TGTGCCAGCAGCGTTACAGGGATCCACAATGAGCAGTTCTTC
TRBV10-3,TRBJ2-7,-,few,CAISEGRDSYEQYF,TGTGCCATCAGTGAAGGGCGGGACTCCTACGAGCAGTACTTC
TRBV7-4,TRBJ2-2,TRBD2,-,CASRPTSGRNTGELFF,TGTGCCAGCAGACCGACTAGCGGGAGGAACACCGGGGAGCTGTTTTTT
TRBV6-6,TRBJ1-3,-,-,CASSYNGNSGNTIYF,TGTGCCAGCAGTTACAACGGAAACTCTGGAAACACCATATATTTT
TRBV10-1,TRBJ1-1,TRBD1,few,CASSRTGTGYTEAFF,TGCGCCAGCAGCCGTACCGGGACAGGGTACACTGAAGCTTTCTTT
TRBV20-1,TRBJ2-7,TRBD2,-,CSASQGRLAGGPQDEQYF,TGCAGTGCTAGCCAGGGACGACTAGCGGGAGGGCCACAAGACGAGCAGTACTTC
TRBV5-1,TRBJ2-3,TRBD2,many,CASSLSGRDTDTQYF,TGCGCCAGCAGCTTGAGCGGGAGGGACACAGATACGCAGTATTTT
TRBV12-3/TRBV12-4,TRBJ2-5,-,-,CASSWIEGETQYF,TGTGCCAGCAGTTGGATAGAGGGAGAGACCCAGTACTTC
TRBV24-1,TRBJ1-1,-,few,CATSDAWGRVFF,TGTGCCACCAGTGATGCATGGGGAAGAGTTTTCTTT